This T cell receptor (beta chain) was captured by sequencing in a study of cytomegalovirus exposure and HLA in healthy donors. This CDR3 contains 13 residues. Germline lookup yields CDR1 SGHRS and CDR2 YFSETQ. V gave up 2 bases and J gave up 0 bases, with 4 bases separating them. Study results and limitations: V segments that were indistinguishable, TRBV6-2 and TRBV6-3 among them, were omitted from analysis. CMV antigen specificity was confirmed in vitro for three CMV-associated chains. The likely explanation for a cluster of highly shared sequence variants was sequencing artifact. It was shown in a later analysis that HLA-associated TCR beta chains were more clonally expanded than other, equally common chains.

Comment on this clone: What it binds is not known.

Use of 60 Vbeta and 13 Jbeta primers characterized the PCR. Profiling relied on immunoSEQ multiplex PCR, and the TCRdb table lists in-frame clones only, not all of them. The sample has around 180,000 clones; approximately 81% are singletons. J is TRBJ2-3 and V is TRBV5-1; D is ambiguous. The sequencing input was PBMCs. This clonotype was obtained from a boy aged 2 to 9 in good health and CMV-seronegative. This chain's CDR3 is CASSFSSTDTQYF. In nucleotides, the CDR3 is TGCGCCAGCAGCTTTAGCAGCACAGATACGCAGTATTTT.